A single sample is the source of the 27 T cell receptor beta chains below, sequenced in a study of T cells after yellow fever vaccination. A single record per CDR3 protein comes from TCRdb applying MiXCR to the 5' RACE reads. The table lists 500,000 to 550,000 distinct CDR3 sequences, 21% of them singletons. The sample here was PBMCs, taken more than 20 days after the first yellow fever vaccination. The receptors were sampled from a man between 18 and 29 years old who received the YFV17D yellow fever vaccine.

The rearrangement joins TRBV9 to TRBJ1-1, with D hard to call. V was shortened by 2 bases and J by 6 bases, with 11 bases between the two germline ends. Germline V lookup: CDR1 SGDLS, CDR2 YYNGEE. The CDR3 totals 13 residues. The CDR3 sequence: CASSVSSGSEAFF. The DNA for the CDR3 is TGTGCCAGCAGCGTTTCATCGGGCTCTGAAGCTTTCTTT.

This clonotype was detected only a few times. V and J are TRBV7-2 and TRBJ2-7, with a tentative D call TRBD1 (6 bases). The CDR3 runs to 15 residues. CDR1 is SGHTA and CDR2 is FQGNSA in the germline V gene. V gave up 0 bases and J gave up 6 bases, with 15 bases separating them. The CDR3 spells CASSLAQGPYFEQYF. The CDR3 bases are TGTGCCAGCAGCTTAGCTCAGGGGCCCTATTTCGAGCAGTACTTC.

This clonotype turned up a few times. Mismatch with germline at one junction end may stem from a read error. The J gene is TRBJ2-1, the V gene TRBV7-9, with D possibly being TRBD1 (5 bases). The CDR3 has 12 amino acids. Germline V gene data show CDR1 as SEHNR and CDR2 as FQNEAQ (reference sequence). The DNA for the CDR3 is TGTGCCAGCAGCCCCATGGACATATTTCAACAATTC. Its translation is CASSPMDIFQQF. The whole variable domain, filled in from reference TRBV7-9 and TRBJ2-1, reads DTGVSQNPRHKITKRGQNVTFRCDPISEHNRLYWYRQTLGQGPEFLTYFQNEAQLEKSRLLSDRFSAERPKGSFSTLEIQRTEQGDSAMYLCASSPMDIFQQFGPGTRLTVL.

This chain links TRBV7-6 with TRBJ2-3; perhaps D is TRBD1 or TRBD2 (5 bases each). Trimming shortened V by 4 bases and J by 8 bases, and 13 bases separated the two germline ends. Germline V lookup: CDR1 SGHVS, CDR2 FNYEAQ. CDR3 length equals 13 residues. CDR3: CASSSQSGGTQYF. The CDR3 nucleotides are TGTGCCAGCAGCTCCCAGAGTGGGGGTACGCAGTATTTT.

The chain combines TRBV7-2 with TRBJ2-3, with D unclear. V lost 6 bases to trimming and J lost 8 bases, with 6 bases between them. The CDR3 extends over 10 amino acids. Germline-derived CDR1 and CDR2 are SGHTA and FQGNSA. The CDR3 sequence: CASRATTQYF. The CDR3 nucleotides are TGTGCCAGCAGAGCAACTACGCAGTATTTT.

There are a few counts of this clonotype. V is TRBV3-1 and J is TRBJ2-3, with D perhaps assigned TRBD1 or TRBD2 (5 bases each). The ends were cut back, 4 bases at V and 2 bases at J, with 25 bases in the middle. This CDR3 spans 19 amino acids. Looked up from germline, CDR1 is LGHDT and CDR2 is YNNKEL (reference sequence). The CDR3 spells CASSPRRLGTFGDTDTQYF. CDR3 coding DNA: TGTGCCAGCAGCCCTAGACGACTTGGGACCTTTGGGGACACAGATACGCAGTATTTT.

The rearrangement uses TRBV20-1 and TRBJ2-5; D not resolved. Germline V gene data show CDR1 as DFQATT and CDR2 as SNEGSKA (reference sequence). V lost 1 base and J lost 2, with 11 bases in between. The CDR3 is 14 amino acids. The CDR3: CSARVFTSQETQYF. The CDR3 region has the DNA TGCAGTGCTAGAGTGTTTACAAGTCAAGAGACCCAGTACTTC.

This clonotype appeared a few times. The rearrangement joins TRBV5-4 to TRBJ2-3; D remains unclear. Germline V gene lookup returns CDR1 SGHNT and CDR2 YYREEE (reference sequence). The V end was cut by 1 base, the J end by 2 bases, with 5 bases between. The CDR3 is made up of 13 amino acids. This CDR3 reads CASSLRNTDTQYF. The CDR3 nucleotides read TGTGCCAGCAGCTTGAGAAACACAGATACGCAGTATTTT. The variable domain in full, with the rest retrieved from reference TRBV5-4 and TRBJ2-3, is ETGVTQSPTHLIKTRGQQVTLRCSSQSGHNTVSWYQQALGQGPQFIFQYYREEENGRGNFPPRFSGLQFPNYSSELNVNALELDDSALYLCASSLRNTDTQYFGPGTRLTVL.

This chain joins TRBV6-1 and TRBJ2-3; D not certain. Trimming left V 10 bases short and J 4 bases short, with 18 bases between. There are 14 residues in the CDR3. CDR1 is MNHNS and CDR2 is SASEGT in the germline V gene. CDR3 in amino acids: CATADQGWPDTQYF. CDR3 DNA: TGTGCCACAGCAGACCAAGGCTGGCCAGATACGCAGTATTTT.

The chain recombines TRBV28 with TRBJ2-7, with 13 nucleotides matching TRBD2. Unmatched junction bases numbered 4, after V lost 6 bases and J lost 2 bases. CDR3 length: 15 residues. Germline lookup yields CDR1 MDHEN and CDR2 SYDVKM. The CDR3 sequence: CASRAGTSGAYEQYV. The DNA for the CDR3 is TGTGCCAGCAGGGCCGGGACTAGCGGGGCCTACGAGCAGTACGTC.

The chain couples TRBV5-1 to TRBJ2-2; D could derive from TRBD1 or TRBD2 (6 bases each). The ends were cut back, 3 bases at V and 6 bases at J, with 15 bases in the middle. Germline CDR1 is SGHRS and CDR2 is YFSETQ. The CDR3 is 15 amino acids. This CDR3 is CASSSRGARAGELFF. The CDR3, as DNA: TGCGCCAGCAGCTCTAGGGGGGCGCGGGCCGGGGAGCTGTTTTTT.

In this sample, this clonotype turned up a few times. V usage is TRBV3-1 and J usage is TRBJ2-1; D is possibly TRBD1 (6 bases). CDR1 LGHDT and CDR2 YNNKEL come from the germline V gene (reference sequence). V lost 7 bases, J lost 1 base, and 11 bases lay in between. The CDR3 loop spans 14 amino acids. The CDR3 DNA reads TGTGCCAGCAAGATCGGACAGTCCTACAATGAGCAGTTCTTC. This gives the protein CASKIGQSYNEQFF.

This clonotype was seen more than once but under ten times. This rearrangement joins TRBV7-2 to TRBJ1-3, with D hard to call. Germline CDR1 reads SGHTA; CDR2 reads FQGNSA. V shed 3 bases and J shed 1 base, with 10 bases lying between them. The CDR3 is made up of 15 amino acids. In DNA form, the CDR3 reads TGTGCCAGCAGCTTCCTAAGAGGGTCTGGAAACACCATATATTTT. This codes for CASSFLRGSGNTIYF.

In this sample, this clonotype turned up a few times. The CDR3 DNA sequence: TGCAGTGCCCGTCCGGGCCAGTTCAATCAGCCCCAGCATTTT. It translates to CSARPGQFNQPQHF. The chain carries TRBV20-1 and TRBJ1-5; no definite D call. CDR3 length equals 14 residues. Deletions cut 6 bases from V and 3 bases from J, with 15 bases between. Germline V gives CDR1 DFQATT, CDR2 SNEGSKA (reference sequence).

The chain combines TRBV4-1 with TRBJ1-4; D is unresolved. This CDR3 spans 15 amino acids. Trimming took 1 base from V and 8 from J, leaving 14 bases between them. Per the germline V gene, CDR1 is MGHRA and CDR2 is YSYEKL. The CDR3 spells CASSQVSGVGEKLFF. As DNA, the CDR3 is TGCGCCAGCAGCCAAGTATCCGGGGTAGGGGAAAAACTGTTTTTT.

The V and J genes are TRBV7-8 and TRBJ1-2; perhaps TRBD1 as D (5 bases). Germline assignment: CDR1 SGHVS and CDR2 FQNEAQ. V lost 0 bases and J lost 8, with 10 bases in between. The CDR3 extends over 13 amino acids. The CDR3 bases are TGTGCCAGCAGCTTAGCTCAGACAGAGGGCTACACCTTC. Translated, it gives CASSLAQTEGYTF.

The chain uses TRBV7-2 and TRBJ2-2; 9 bases are shared with TRBD2. This CDR3 contains 16 residues. Germline CDR1 reads SGHTA; CDR2 reads FQGNSA. V lost 3 bases, J lost 4 bases, and 6 bases stayed unmatched. The CDR3 DNA follows: TGTGCCAGCAGCTTCCAGAGCGGGGGGCTCACCGGGGAGCTGTTTTTT. This codes for CASSFQSGGLTGELFF.

The table lists this clonotype with a few counts. The chain recombines TRBV7-9 with TRBJ1-1; D gene uncertain. Looked up from germline, CDR1 is SEHNR and CDR2 is FQNEAQ (reference sequence). This CDR3 spans 12 amino acids. The ends were cut back, 5 bases at V and 7 bases at J, with 11 bases in the middle. The CDR3 DNA follows: TGTGCCAGCAGCGACCGGGTCTATGAAGCTTTCTTT. It is translated as CASSDRVYEAFF.

V is TRBV28 and J is TRBJ1-2, with D hard to call. The CDR3 loop spans 12 amino acids. V was clipped by 8 bases and J by 4 bases, with 11 bases between them. Germline loops: CDR1 MDHEN, CDR2 SYDVKM. The CDR3 is CASSRVSYGYTF. The CDR3 DNA reads TGTGCCAGCTCTCGGGTGAGCTATGGCTACACCTTC.

The chain employs TRBV27 and TRBJ2-7; 7 nucleotides align to TRBD1. CDR3 size: 15 residues. In germline, CDR1 is MNHEY, CDR2 SMNVEV (reference sequence). V lost 4 bases to trimming and J lost 2 bases; unmatched junction nucleotides: 8. CDR3 bases: TGTGCCAGCAGTTACTACAGGGGCGAAACCTACGAGCAGTACTTC. It translates to CASSYYRGETYEQYF.

This sequence joins TRBV5-1 and TRBJ1-5; D is undetermined. From germline, CDR1 is SGHRS and CDR2 YFSETQ. The CDR3 sequence is 15 residues long. With 4 bases removed from V and 6 bases from J, the gap between germline ends came to 17 bases. The CDR3 nucleotides read TGCGCCAGCAGCCCGGCTTCGGGAGGGCGTCAGCCCCAGCATTTT. Translated, it gives CASSPASGGRQPQHF.

Only a few counts were recorded for this clonotype. This chain uses TRBV3-1 with TRBJ2-2; a weak D match, TRBD2 (5 bases). This CDR3 is 14 amino acids long. The germline gives CDR1 LGHDT, CDR2 YNNKEL (reference sequence). Trimming cost V 1 base and J 8 bases, with 11 bases left between them. For the CDR3, the DNA is TGTGCCAGCAGCCAAGGGGTCGGGGTAGGGGAGCTGTTTTTT. Translating it yields CASSQGVGVGELFF.

Only a few counts were recorded for this clonotype. The V and J genes are TRBV9 and TRBJ1-6; TRBD1 matches 8 bases. V shed 5 bases, J shed 7 bases, and the junction held 5 bases outside the gene matches. This CDR3 has 14 residues. Germline-derived CDR1 and CDR2 are SGDLS and YYNGEE. The CDR3 is CASRGDRWNSPLHF. As DNA, the CDR3 is TGTGCCAGCAGAGGGGACAGGTGGAATTCACCCCTCCACTTT.

This sequence joins TRBV4-1 and TRBJ2-5; D not resolved. The CDR3 has 14 residues. Trimming pared 0 bases from V and 0 bases from J, leaving 5 bases between. Germline V lookup: CDR1 MGHRA, CDR2 YSYEKL. Here the CDR3 DNA reads TGCGCCAGCAGCCAAGATGACGACCAAGAGACCCAGTACTTC. Its protein is CASSQDDDQETQYF.

This chain links TRBV5-6 with TRBJ2-5; D call uncertain. Germline loops: CDR1 SGHDT, CDR2 YYEEEE. The CDR3 extends over 13 amino acids. The V end lost 4 bases, the J end lost 5 bases, and 12 bases lay between the germline ends. DNA for the CDR3: TGTGCCAGCAGCCAAGACATGGGGGAGACCCAGTACTTC. Translation gives CASSQDMGETQYF.

This chain links TRBV20-1 with TRBJ2-3; D is unresolved. Trimming left V 0 bases short and J 0 bases short, with 16 bases between. CDR1 and CDR2 from the germline V gene are DFQATT and SNEGSKA (reference sequence). This CDR3 has 17 residues. The CDR3 loop reads CSAREIRALPSTDTQYF. In nucleotides, the CDR3 is TGCAGTGCTAGAGAGATAAGGGCACTCCCAAGCACAGATACGCAGTATTTT.

The chain links TRBV29-1 to TRBJ2-3; 8 bases agree with TRBD2. The ends lost 0 bases at V and 4 bases at J; junction bases unmatched: 3. The germline V gene encodes CDR1 SQVTM and CDR2 ANQGSEA. The CDR3 spans 14 residues. The CDR3 region is CSVEDRGGPDTQYF. Written as DNA, the CDR3 is TGCAGCGTTGAAGATCGGGGGGGCCCAGATACGCAGTATTTT.